This T cell receptor (beta chain) was found in a study of blood T cell repertoires in COVID-19. Produced via immunoSEQ multiplex PCR; TCRdb's table is partial and in-frame only. The sample has about 170,000 clones, approximately 82% seen once. The CDR3 is 14 amino acids. Germline V gives CDR1 SGHTA, CDR2 FQGNSA. V lost 1 base, J lost 3 bases, and 7 bases lay in between. This sequence joins TRBV7-2 and TRBJ1-5; D gene ambiguous. The sequenced sample consisted of PBMCs or T cells enriched from blood (not recorded which). The TCR was taken from a woman between 45 and 65 years old in a cohort exposed to, infected with or recovered from COVID-19 (not recorded which). CDR3 amino acids: CASSLGHNNQPQHF. The CDR3 DNA is TGTGCCAGCAGCTTAGGACACAACAATCAGCCCCAGCATTTT.